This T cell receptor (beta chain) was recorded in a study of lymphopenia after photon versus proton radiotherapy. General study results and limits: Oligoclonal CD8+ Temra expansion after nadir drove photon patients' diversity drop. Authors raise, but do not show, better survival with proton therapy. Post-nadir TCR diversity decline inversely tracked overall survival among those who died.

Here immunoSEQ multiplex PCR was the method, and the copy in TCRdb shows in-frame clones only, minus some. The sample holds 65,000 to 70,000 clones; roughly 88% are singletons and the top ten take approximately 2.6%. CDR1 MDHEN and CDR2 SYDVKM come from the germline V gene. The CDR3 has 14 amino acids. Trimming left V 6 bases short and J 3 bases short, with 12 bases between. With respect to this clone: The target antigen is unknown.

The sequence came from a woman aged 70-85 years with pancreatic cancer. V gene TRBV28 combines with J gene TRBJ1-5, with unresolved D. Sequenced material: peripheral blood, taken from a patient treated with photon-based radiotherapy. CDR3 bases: TGTGCCAGCAGCCGGGGAGGTCCCAATCAGCCCCAGCATTTT. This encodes CASSRGGPNQPQHF.